This is a list of T cell receptor beta chains from one sample in a study of blood T cell repertoires in COVID-19. Some clones are missing from TCRdb's copy, which holds only in-frame ones; the method was immunoSEQ multiplex PCR. Of a few hundred thousand clones in the sample, approximately 86% are singletons; the top ten hold around 1.6%. The sequencing sample was made of PBMCs or T cells enriched from blood (not recorded which). These receptors all stem from a woman aged 45 to 65 who had recovered from COVID-19. CDR3s include the opening cysteine and the closing phenylalanine or tryptophan. The order of the fields is J gene, CDR3 length, D gene, V gene, clone size, CDR3 protein, CDR3 DNA. D genes are given only for firm matches. A row's size may be missing; if present it is once, few, many or a size class.

J gene: TRBJ2-3
CDR3 length: 14
D gene: NA
V gene: TRBV7-6
clone size: NA
CDR3 protein: CASSVRGSTDTQYF
CDR3 DNA: TGTGCCAGCAGTGTCAGAGGCAGCACAGATACGCAGTATTTT

J gene: TRBJ2-1
CDR3 length: 15
D gene: NA
V gene: TRBV25-1
clone size: NA
CDR3 protein: CASSDLTVAYNEQFF
CDR3 DNA: TGTGCCAGCAGTGACCTGACAGTTGCCTACAATGAGCAGTTCTTC

J gene: TRBJ1-1
CDR3 length: 13
D gene: NA
V gene: TRBV3-1/TRBV3-2
clone size: NA
CDR3 protein: CASSSNPGDLPSF
CDR3 DNA: TGTGCCAGCAGCTCGAATCCGGGAGACCTCCCTTCCTTT

J gene: TRBJ1-2
CDR3 length: 14
D gene: NA
V gene: TRBV5-1
clone size: NA
CDR3 protein: CASNTGGQNYGYTF
CDR3 DNA: TGCGCCAGCAATACGGGGGGGCAAAACTATGGCTACACCTTC

J gene: TRBJ1-2
CDR3 length: 15
D gene: NA
V gene: TRBV11-2
clone size: NA
CDR3 protein: CASSLDQGLGGGYTF
CDR3 DNA: TGTGCCAGCAGCTTAGATCAGGGGCTGGGAGGGGGCTACACCTTC

J gene: TRBJ2-1
CDR3 length: 15
D gene: TRBD1
V gene: TRBV9
clone size: few
CDR3 protein: CASSVDGQGYNEQFF
CDR3 DNA: TGTGCCAGCAGCGTAGATGGACAGGGCTACAATGAGCAGTTCTTC

J gene: TRBJ2-3
CDR3 length: 15
D gene: TRBD1
V gene: TRBV7-9
clone size: NA
CDR3 protein: CASSNGQGGKDTQYF
CDR3 DNA: TGTGCCAGCAGCAATGGACAGGGGGGGAAAGATACGCAGTATTTT

J gene: TRBJ1-2
CDR3 length: 16
D gene: NA
V gene: TRBV4-2
clone size: few
CDR3 protein: CASSQDLTAANYGYTF
CDR3 DNA: TGTGCCAGCAGCCAAGACCTGACTGCCGCCAACTATGGCTACACCTTC

J gene: TRBJ1-1
CDR3 length: 16
D gene: TRBD1
V gene: TRBV29-1
clone size: NA
CDR3 protein: CSVPPGQGAMNTEAFF
CDR3 DNA: TGCAGCGTCCCCCCGGGACAGGGGGCGATGAACACTGAAGCTTTCTTT

J gene: TRBJ2-7
CDR3 length: 11
D gene: NA
V gene: TRBV2
clone size: NA
CDR3 protein: CASTPKAGAYF
CDR3 DNA: TGTGCCTCGACCCCGAAGGCAGGGGCGTACTTC

J gene: TRBJ1-5
CDR3 length: 14
D gene: NA
V gene: TRBV28
clone size: NA
CDR3 protein: CASSLVGGTQPQHF
CDR3 DNA: TGTGCCAGCAGTTTAGTAGGGGGAACTCAGCCCCAGCATTTT

J gene: TRBJ2-7
CDR3 length: 15
D gene: TRBD2
V gene: TRBV5-1
clone size: NA
CDR3 protein: CASSLTGGGSYEQYF
CDR3 DNA: TGCGCCAGCAGCTTGACGGGAGGGGGCTCCTACGAGCAGTACTTC

J gene: TRBJ2-3
CDR3 length: 14
D gene: TRBD2
V gene: TRBV12-5
clone size: NA
CDR3 protein: CASGLGSGSSAQYF
CDR3 DNA: TGTGCTAGTGGTTTAGGCAGCGGGAGTTCGGCGCAGTATTTT

J gene: TRBJ2-5
CDR3 length: 15
D gene: TRBD1
V gene: TRBV28
clone size: NA
CDR3 protein: CASSLPDRKTETQYF
CDR3 DNA: TGTGCCAGCAGTCTCCCGGACAGGAAGACTGAGACCCAGTACTTC

J gene: TRBJ2-7
CDR3 length: 14
D gene: TRBD2
V gene: TRBV19
clone size: NA
CDR3 protein: CASSILAGPYEQYF
CDR3 DNA: TGTGCCAGTAGTATCCTAGCGGGACCCTACGAGCAGTACTTC

J gene: TRBJ2-7
CDR3 length: 15
D gene: TRBD2
V gene: TRBV5-1
clone size: once
CDR3 protein: CASSRTSGSSYEQYF
CDR3 DNA: TGCGCCAGCAGCCGGACTAGCGGGAGCTCCTACGAGCAGTACTTC

J gene: TRBJ2-7
CDR3 length: 15
D gene: NA
V gene: TRBV28
clone size: NA
CDR3 protein: CASSFRGSSRNEQYF
CDR3 DNA: TGTGCCAGCAGTTTTAGGGGGAGTAGTAGGAACGAGCAGTACTTC

J gene: TRBJ2-1
CDR3 length: 16
D gene: NA
V gene: TRBV2
clone size: NA
CDR3 protein: CASSEFGGTGRNEQFF
CDR3 DNA: TGTGCCAGCAGTGAATTTGGCGGGACCGGTCGCAATGAGCAGTTCTTC

J gene: TRBJ2-1
CDR3 length: 16
D gene: TRBD2
V gene: TRBV28
clone size: NA
CDR3 protein: CASSPGASGAYNEQFF
CDR3 DNA: TGTGCCAGCAGCCCTGGGGCTAGCGGGGCCTACAATGAGCAGTTCTTC

J gene: TRBJ2-1
CDR3 length: 17
D gene: NA
V gene: TRBV10-3
clone size: NA
CDR3 protein: CAISESGAPGAYNEQFF
CDR3 DNA: TGTGCCATCAGTGAGTCAGGGGCGCCTGGTGCCTACAATGAGCAGTTCTTC

J gene: TRBJ1-3
CDR3 length: 17
D gene: NA
V gene: TRBV5-1
clone size: NA
CDR3 protein: CASSPGQGRFSGNTIYF
CDR3 DNA: TGCGCCAGCAGCCCCGGACAAGGAAGATTCTCTGGAAACACCATATATTTT

J gene: TRBJ2-1
CDR3 length: 17
D gene: TRBD2
V gene: TRBV11-2
clone size: NA
CDR3 protein: CASRPRAGGLSYNEQFF
CDR3 DNA: TGTGCCAGCAGGCCGAGGGCGGGAGGGTTATCCTACAATGAGCAGTTCTTC

J gene: TRBJ1-2
CDR3 length: 11
D gene: NA
V gene: TRBV29-1
clone size: NA
CDR3 protein: CSVDRGNGYTF
CDR3 DNA: TGCAGCGTTGATCGGGGAAATGGCTACACCTTC

J gene: TRBJ2-2
CDR3 length: 16
D gene: NA
V gene: TRBV5-4
clone size: NA
CDR3 protein: CASSLLFRQHTGELFF
CDR3 DNA: TGTGCCAGCAGCTTACTATTTCGACAGCACACCGGGGAGCTGTTTTTT

J gene: TRBJ1-1
CDR3 length: 15
D gene: NA
V gene: TRBV6-1
clone size: NA
CDR3 protein: CASSEGHRGVRKAFF
CDR3 DNA: TGTGCCAGCAGTGAGGGACATCGGGGGGTTCGGAAAGCTTTCTTT

J gene: TRBJ2-7
CDR3 length: 14
D gene: TRBD2
V gene: TRBV20-1
clone size: NA
CDR3 protein: CSASQLAGAYEQYF
CDR3 DNA: TGCAGTGCTAGTCAACTAGCGGGAGCCTACGAGCAGTACTTC

J gene: TRBJ1-2
CDR3 length: 12
D gene: NA
V gene: TRBV11-3
clone size: NA
CDR3 protein: CASSLGGYGYTF
CDR3 DNA: TGTGCCAGCAGCTTGGGAGGCTATGGCTACACCTTC

J gene: TRBJ1-1
CDR3 length: 13
D gene: NA
V gene: TRBV10-3
clone size: few
CDR3 protein: CAISVQKNTEAFF
CDR3 DNA: TGTGCCATCAGTGTCCAGAAGAACACTGAAGCTTTCTTT

J gene: TRBJ1-1
CDR3 length: 12
D gene: NA
V gene: TRBV3-1/TRBV3-2
clone size: NA
CDR3 protein: CASGTVNTEAFF
CDR3 DNA: TGTGCCAGCGGAACAGTGAACACTGAAGCTTTCTTT

J gene: TRBJ2-3
CDR3 length: 15
D gene: TRBD1
V gene: TRBV19
clone size: few
CDR3 protein: CASSMRQGSTDTQYF
CDR3 DNA: TGTGCCAGTAGTATGAGACAGGGCAGCACAGATACGCAGTATTTT

J gene: TRBJ1-5
CDR3 length: 14
D gene: NA
V gene: TRBV15
clone size: NA
CDR3 protein: CATSRVAVNQPQHF
CDR3 DNA: TGTGCCACCAGCAGAGTGGCAGTAAATCAGCCCCAGCATTTT

J gene: TRBJ1-5
CDR3 length: 15
D gene: TRBD1
V gene: TRBV10-3
clone size: NA
CDR3 protein: CAISGPGQSNQPQHF
CDR3 DNA: TGTGCCATCAGTGGCCCGGGACAGAGCAATCAGCCCCAGCATTTT

J gene: TRBJ1-5
CDR3 length: 14
D gene: NA
V gene: TRBV7-2
clone size: NA
CDR3 protein: CASSLRAGNQPQHF
CDR3 DNA: TGTGCCAGCAGCTTAAGGGCGGGGAATCAGCCCCAGCATTTT

J gene: TRBJ2-3
CDR3 length: 19
D gene: NA
V gene: TRBV7-9
clone size: NA
CDR3 protein: CASSLEELPMLPHTDTQYF
CDR3 DNA: TGTGCCAGCAGCTTAGAAGAACTACCGATGCTGCCCCACACAGATACGCAGTATTTT

J gene: TRBJ2-7
CDR3 length: 14
D gene: TRBD1
V gene: TRBV2
clone size: NA
CDR3 protein: CASSDLDRGYEQYF
CDR3 DNA: TGTGCCAGCAGTGATCTAGACAGGGGTTACGAGCAGTACTTC

J gene: TRBJ2-6
CDR3 length: 14
D gene: NA
V gene: TRBV6-1
clone size: NA
CDR3 protein: CASSYSSGANVLTF
CDR3 DNA: TGTGCCAGCAGCTATTCCTCTGGGGCCAACGTCCTGACTTTC

J gene: TRBJ2-3
CDR3 length: 14
D gene: NA
V gene: TRBV6-5
clone size: NA
CDR3 protein: CASSSSGARDTQYF
CDR3 DNA: TGTGCCAGCAGTTCCAGCGGAGCAAGGGATACGCAGTATTTT

J gene: TRBJ2-3
CDR3 length: 15
D gene: TRBD2
V gene: TRBV5-6
clone size: NA
CDR3 protein: CASSRTSESTDTQYF
CDR3 DNA: TGTGCCAGCAGCAGGACTAGCGAAAGCACAGATACGCAGTATTTT